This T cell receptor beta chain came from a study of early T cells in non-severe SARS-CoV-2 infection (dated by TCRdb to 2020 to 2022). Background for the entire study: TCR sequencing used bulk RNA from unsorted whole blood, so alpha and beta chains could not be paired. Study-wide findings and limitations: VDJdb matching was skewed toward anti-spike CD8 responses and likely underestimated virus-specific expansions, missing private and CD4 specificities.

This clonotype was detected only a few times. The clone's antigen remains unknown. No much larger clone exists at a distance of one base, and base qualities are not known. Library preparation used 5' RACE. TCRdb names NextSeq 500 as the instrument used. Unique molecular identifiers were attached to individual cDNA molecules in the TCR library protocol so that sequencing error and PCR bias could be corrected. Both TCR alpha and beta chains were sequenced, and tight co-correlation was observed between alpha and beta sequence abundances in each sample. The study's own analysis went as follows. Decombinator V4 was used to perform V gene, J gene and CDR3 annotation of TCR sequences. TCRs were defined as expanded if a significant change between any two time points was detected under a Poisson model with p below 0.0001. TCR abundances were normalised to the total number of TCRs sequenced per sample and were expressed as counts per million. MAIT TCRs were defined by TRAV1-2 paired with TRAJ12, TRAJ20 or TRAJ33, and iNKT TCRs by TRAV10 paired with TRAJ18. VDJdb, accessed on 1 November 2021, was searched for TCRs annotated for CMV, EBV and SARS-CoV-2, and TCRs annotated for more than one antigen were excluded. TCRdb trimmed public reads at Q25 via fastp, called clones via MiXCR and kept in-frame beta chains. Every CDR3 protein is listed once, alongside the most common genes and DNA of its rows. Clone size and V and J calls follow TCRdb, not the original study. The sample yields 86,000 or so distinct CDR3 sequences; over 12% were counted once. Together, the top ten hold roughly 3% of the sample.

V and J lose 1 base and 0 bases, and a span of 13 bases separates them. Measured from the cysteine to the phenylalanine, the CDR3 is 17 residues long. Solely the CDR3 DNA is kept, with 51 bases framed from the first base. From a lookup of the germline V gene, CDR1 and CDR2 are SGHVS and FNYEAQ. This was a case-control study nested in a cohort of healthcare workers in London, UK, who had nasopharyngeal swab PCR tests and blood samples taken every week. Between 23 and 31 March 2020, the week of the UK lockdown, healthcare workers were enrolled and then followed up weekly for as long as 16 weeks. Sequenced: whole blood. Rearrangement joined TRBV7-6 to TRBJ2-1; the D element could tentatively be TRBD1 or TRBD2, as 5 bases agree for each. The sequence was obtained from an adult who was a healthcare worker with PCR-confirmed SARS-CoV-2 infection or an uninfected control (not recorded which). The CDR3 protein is CASSLGSGRSSYNEQFF. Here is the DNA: TGTGCCAGCAGCTTAGGGTCGGGACGGAGCTCCTACAATGAGCAGTTCTTC.